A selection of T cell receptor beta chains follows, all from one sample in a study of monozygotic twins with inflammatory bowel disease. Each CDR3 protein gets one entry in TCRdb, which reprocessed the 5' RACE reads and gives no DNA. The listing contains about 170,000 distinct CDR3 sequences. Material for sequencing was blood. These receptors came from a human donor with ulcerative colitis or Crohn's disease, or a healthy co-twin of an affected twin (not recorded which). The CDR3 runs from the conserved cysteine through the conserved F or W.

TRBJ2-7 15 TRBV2 CASSNGQVFSYEQYF
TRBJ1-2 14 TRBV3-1 CASSQPGQGSGYTF
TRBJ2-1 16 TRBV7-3 CASSLGLAGEGNEQFF
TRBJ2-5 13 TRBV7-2 CASSVRTQKTQYF
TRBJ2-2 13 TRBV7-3 CASKGAGTGELFF
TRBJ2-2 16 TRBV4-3 CASSQVAGGSTGELFF
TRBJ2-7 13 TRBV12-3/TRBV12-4 CASSVTGNYEQYF
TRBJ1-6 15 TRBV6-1 CASRAPGPYNSPLHF
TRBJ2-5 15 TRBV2 CASSLSLAGEETQYF
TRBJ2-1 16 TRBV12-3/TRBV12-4 CASDRREGVVNNEQFF
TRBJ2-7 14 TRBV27 CASSPRTAPYEQYF
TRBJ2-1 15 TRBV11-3 CASSTRLGNDNEQFF
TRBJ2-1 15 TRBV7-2 CASSQGLAGHNEQFF
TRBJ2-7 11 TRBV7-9 CASSLYNEQYF
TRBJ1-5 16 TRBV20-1 CSARTSTGSGNQPQHF
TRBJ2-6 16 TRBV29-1 CSVGTGGTSGANVLTF
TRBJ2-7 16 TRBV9 CASSVGGSGSSYEQYF
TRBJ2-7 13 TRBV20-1 CSAIGRPHYEQYF
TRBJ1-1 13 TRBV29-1 CSGFTGGNTEAFF
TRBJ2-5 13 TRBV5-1 CASKAGTEETQYF
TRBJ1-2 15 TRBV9 CASSVGGVSNYGYTF
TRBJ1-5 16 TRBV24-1 CATSDRDGRENQPQHF
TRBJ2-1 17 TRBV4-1 CASSRPPPARSYNEQFF
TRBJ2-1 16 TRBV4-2 CASSQPGTSGGNEQFF
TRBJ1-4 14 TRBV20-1 CSASAGGLREKLFF
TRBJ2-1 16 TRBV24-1 CATSDPRDRGNNEQFF
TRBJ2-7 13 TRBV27 CASSLRFGDEQYF
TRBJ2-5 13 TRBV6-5 CASSYTSGGPQYF
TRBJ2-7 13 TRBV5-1 CASSLVLGREQYF
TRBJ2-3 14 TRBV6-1 CASSGEQNPDTQYF
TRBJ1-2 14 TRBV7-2 CASSLQAGGNGYTF
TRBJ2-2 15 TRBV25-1 CASTRGTTNTGELFF
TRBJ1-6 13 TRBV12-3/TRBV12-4 CASRGQGNSPLHF
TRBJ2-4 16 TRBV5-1 CASRGWGTGAKNIQYF
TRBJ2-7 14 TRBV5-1 CASSLEGGSYEQYF
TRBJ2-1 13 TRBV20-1 CSAGDFSYNEQFF